Below, 3 T cell receptor beta chains from the same sample are listed, as sequenced in a study of regulatory T cells in long-lasting Graves disease. Arm-PCR of CDR3 regions and iRepertoire HTBI primers were the basis on which TCR beta libraries were built. MiXCR was run by TCRdb on the multiplex PCR reads, yielding one entry per CDR3 protein. Among about 420,000 distinct CDR3 sequences, less than 20% were seen once, and the ten largest hold approximately 22%. Time point given: newly diagnosed GD, antithyroid drugs for less than 3 months. RNA from PBMCs was the source of the TCR library. These data also formed part of another study, on T cells in Graves' hyperthyroidism and ophthalmopathy.

Sequenced here: peripheral blood mononuclear cells (PBMCs), sampled at new diagnosis, from a patient treated with antithyroid drugs. These receptors were obtained from a woman aged 18-35 years with Graves disease.

Ten or more counts support this clonotype. V and J are TRBV4-1 and TRBJ2-2; no firm D call. Trimming shortened V by 0 bases and J by 2 bases, and 4 bases separated the two germline ends. CDR1 and CDR2 (germline): MGHRA, YSYEKL. The CDR3 totals 14 residues. CDR3 DNA sequence: TGCGCCAGCAGCCAAGACGCCAACACCGGGGAGCTGTTTTTT. This codes for CASSQDANTGELFF.

This clonotype was detected ten times or more. The chain links TRBV30 to TRBJ1-1; TRBD1 might be the D (6 bases). The CDR3 sequence is 13 residues long. Germline CDR1 and CDR2: GTSNPN and SVGIG (reference sequence). V was clipped by 5 bases and J by 2 bases, with 12 bases between them. The CDR3 DNA is TGTGCCTGGTCTGGGGGGGGCAACACTGAAGCTTTCTTT. It codes for CAWSGGGNTEAFF.

This chain joins TRBV4-3 and TRBJ2-6; 10 bases line up with TRBD1. The V gene's germline CDR1 is LGHNA and CDR2 YSLEER. The V and J ends lost 2 bases and 2 bases, in that order; junction bases with no gene match: 3. The CDR3 is 17 amino acids. CDR3 coding DNA: TGCGCCAGCAGCCAATCCGGGACAGGGGCTGGGGCCAACGTCCTGACTTTC. Its translation is CASSQSGTGAGANVLTF.